This record looks at one T cell receptor (beta chain) sequence and its context. This record belongs to a study of blood T cell repertoires in COVID-19. Per germline, CDR1 SNHLY and CDR2 FYNNEI. The CDR3 is 17 amino acids. With V trimmed by 4 bases and J by 1 base, 10 bases remained unmatched. Data came from immunoSEQ multiplex PCR; TCRdb stores just in-frame clones and leaves some out. This table holds more than 60,000 clones, around 88% found once. Sequencing was carried out using peripheral blood. V gene TRBV2 combines with J gene TRBJ2-1, with 7 bases fitting TRBD2. The clonotype was recovered from a man at least 80 years old with COVID-19, enrolled during active disease. The CDR3 protein is CASSGGGLAMSYNEQFF. In nucleotides, the CDR3 is TGTGCCAGCAGTGGGGGGGGTCTAGCAATGTCCTACAATGAGCAGTTCTTC.